Described below is a single T cell receptor beta chain sequence and its context. The sample comes from a study of Ad26.COV2.S vaccination and SARS-CoV-2 variants. Sequenced by immunoSEQ multiplex PCR; TCRdb stores in-frame clones only, minus some. This table holds 300,000 to 350,000 clones, about 86% found once. Germline-derived CDR1 and CDR2 are SGHDT and YYEEEE. V dropped 2 bases and J dropped 10 bases, with 27 bases sitting between them. This CDR3 has 17 amino acids. Treatment given: around 19 received Ad26.COV2.S at low or high dose, single or two shots; a few received placebo; per-sample allocation not given. Sampling took place 63 days after the first vaccine or placebo injection.

V is TRBV5-6 and J is TRBJ1-1, with D possibly TRBD1 on 6 matching bases. The sequenced sample was peripheral blood, obtained in a trial of Ad26.COV2.S vaccine versus placebo. This TCR was recovered from a person aged 18-60 years who received the Ad26.COV2.S COVID-19 vaccine or a placebo. CDR3 coding DNA: TGTGCCAGCAGCTTTACCCGGGAAGCCGACGTCGTAGGGGGAGCTTTCTTT. Protein product: CASSFTREADVVGGAFF.